These 8 T cell receptor beta chains were all obtained from the same sample, sequenced in a study of identical twins. TCRdb fed the 5' RACE reads into MiXCR, producing one record per CDR3 protein. In the table there are about 920,000 distinct CDR3 sequences, about 12% of which are singletons. Separately, the same data were catalogued under a study of yellow fever vaccine responses in identical twins.

Sequenced material: PBMCs. The receptors come from a woman aged 18-29 years in good health.

The V gene is TRBV7-3, the J gene TRBJ1-1; possible D gene TRBD1, 6 bases. Trimming shortened V by 4 bases and J by 4 bases, and 19 bases separated the two germline ends. The CDR3 has 16 amino acids. CDR1 SGHTA and CDR2 FQGTGA come from the germline V gene. The CDR3 DNA follows: TGTGCCAGCAGCTCTGGCAAGGACAGCACATTCACTGAAGCTTTCTTT. Protein: CASSSGKDSTFTEAFF.

A few counts support this clonotype. The CDR3 sequence is CASSHHDSTDTQYF. CDR3 in DNA: TGTGCCAGCAGCCACCACGACAGCACAGATACGCAGTATTTT. This chain uses TRBV28 with TRBJ2-3; no definite D call. With 6 bases removed from V and 0 bases from J, the gap between germline ends came to 10 bases. Germline CDR1 and CDR2: MDHEN and SYDVKM. The CDR3 totals 14 residues.

This clonotype was seen a handful of times. The genes are TRBV7-8 and TRBJ2-5, with 14 positions matching TRBD2. This CDR3 has 17 residues. CDR1 is SGHVS, CDR2 FQNEAQ, per germline. The J segment lost 2 bases and the V segment lost 5 bases, leaving 7 bases of the junction unmatched. The CDR3 loop is CASSRGTSGGLQETQYF. The CDR3 bases are TGTGCCAGCAGCCGCGGGACTAGCGGGGGCCTACAAGAGACCCAGTACTTC.

A few counts support this clonotype. The CDR3: CASSGTSGAYEQYF. The CDR3 bases are TGTGCCAGCAGTGGGACTAGCGGGGCATACGAGCAGTACTTC. The chain links TRBV12-3 or TRBV12-4 to TRBJ2-7; TRBD2 agrees at 13 bases. This CDR3 spans 14 amino acids. The V segment lost 5 bases and the J segment 4 bases; nucleotides outside the gene matches: 2.

This clonotype was picked up a small number of times. The J gene is TRBJ1-4, the V gene TRBV27; weak D call: TRBD1 (5 bases). The CDR3 extends over 15 amino acids. The V and J ends lost 5 bases and 3 bases respectively, with 13 bases between them. Germline V gene lookup returns CDR1 MNHEY and CDR2 SMNVEV (reference sequence). The DNA of the CDR3 is TGTGCCAGCAGTCCGTCGGGACTCTCTAATGAAAAACTGTTTTTT. Residues: CASSPSGLSNEKLFF.

This clonotype was seen many times. V is TRBV7-9 and J is TRBJ2-2; possible D gene TRBD1, 5 bases. With 5 bases removed from V and 3 bases from J, the gap between germline ends came to 10 bases. Germline V gene sequence: CDR1 SEHNR, CDR2 FQNEAQ (reference sequence). The CDR3 is made up of 14 amino acids. CDR3 sequence (DNA): TGTGCCAGCAGCGCAGGGTCTTACACCGGGGAGCTGTTTTTT. This codes for CASSAGSYTGELFF.

The chain carries TRBV5-1 and TRBJ2-3; D may be TRBD1 (6 bases). The V gene's germline CDR1 is SGHRS and CDR2 YFSETQ. The CDR3 is made up of 14 amino acids. Trimming removed 1 base at V and 4 bases at J, with 10 bases between. The CDR3: CASSLTGSSDTQYF. The CDR3 nucleotides read TGCGCCAGCAGCTTGACAGGGAGCTCAGATACGCAGTATTTT.

The J gene is TRBJ2-7, the V gene TRBV11-2; no reliable D call. The germline CDR1 and CDR2 sequences are SGHAT and FQNNGV. The CDR3 is 15 amino acids. V gave up 2 bases and J gave up 0 bases, with 11 bases separating them. The CDR3 DNA reads as TGTGCCAGCAGCTTACGGCAGGCGAGCTCCTACGAGCAGTACGTC. Translating it yields CASSLRQASSYEQYV.